The clone carrying this TCR beta chain was observed a handful of times. What it recognizes is unknown. One end of the junction does not line up with germline, which may come from a read error. The use of a sample-barcoded 5' primer and a J-beta primer mix characterized a second PCR of roughly 7 to 11 cycles. One entry per CDR3 protein results from TCRdb running MiXCR on the 5' RACE reads. The data hold about 570,000 distinct CDR3 sequences, with 27% observed a single time. The data stem from a study of blood T cells in healthy people across ages. Broader study findings: Long-lived donors exceeded aged donors in naive CD4+ cells and diversity. Roughly linearly, TCR beta diversity per million T cells fell as age increased.

Every donor provided 7.5 to 10 milliliters of peripheral blood. Researchers report isolating at least 7 million PBMCs per sample. CDR3 size: 13 residues. CDR1 and CDR2 from the germline V gene are SGHDT and YYEEEE. The sample comprised blood. The chain couples TRBV5-6 to TRBJ1-5, with D perhaps TRBD1 (6 bases). This sequence was found in a woman in her 70s in good health. The CDR3: CASSLGHAGPQHF. The CDR3 region has the DNA TGCGCCAGCAGCCTGGGACATGCCGGGCCCCAGCATTTT.